What follows is one TCR beta chain and its context. Its antigen is not identified. The method was immunoSEQ multiplex PCR; TCRdb's version includes in-frame clones alone and lacks a portion of them. This sample yields 140,000 or so clones, of which roughly nine tenths are seen a single time; 1.5% to 2% belongs to the top ten. This record belongs to a study of T cell responses to AZD1222 COVID-19 vaccine. Study-level findings and limits: Spike-specific TCR breadth and depth were elevated following two AZD1222 doses. Baseline testing showed seropositivity in only a handful of AZD1222 recipients. Spike-wide vaccine-associated CD4 TCRs dominated at 160-218 and 743-854.

From germline, CDR1 is SGHRS and CDR2 YFSETQ. The CDR3 is made up of 14 amino acids. V shed 0 bases and J shed 2 bases, with 8 bases lying between them. The clonotype was recovered from an adult in good health. The rearrangement links TRBV5-1 to TRBJ1-1; D is undetermined. Sequencing was performed on peripheral blood, taken on day 0 of AZD1222 vaccination. DNA for the CDR3: TGCGCCAGCAGCTTGGACAGTCCAAACACTGAAGCTTTCTTT. It encodes CASSLDSPNTEAFF.